This passage covers 22 T cell receptor beta chains from one sample sequenced in a study of cytotoxic CD8 clonotypes in ibrutinib-treated CLL (dated by TCRdb to the early 2020s). The library relied on the immunoSEQ multiplex PCR assay. Held by TCRdb, this immuneACCESS table contains in-frame sequences only and omits some clones. Under half of the omission traces to an unresolved V gene where checked; the cause of the rest is unknown. The table for this sample lists some 92,000 clones; roughly three quarters of them were counted only once. Jointly, the top ten make up just under 25% of the sample. The sample's time point label, decoded: roughly 2 years on ibrutinib. The sample here was PBMCs, taken after 24 months of ibrutinib treatment. The receptors originated from a human donor with chronic lymphocytic leukemia.

CDR3 nucleotides: TGCGCCAGCAGCAAGACTAGCGGGACGACCCCTGGGGCCAACGTCCTGACTTTC. This translates into CASSKTSGTTPGANVLTF. The chain carries TRBV5-1 and TRBJ2-6; TRBD2 aligns across 11 bases. This CDR3 spans 18 amino acids. V lost 4 bases, J lost 2 bases, and 8 bases stayed unmatched. Germline V lookup: CDR1 SGHRS, CDR2 YFSETQ.

CDR3 in DNA: TGTGCCAGCATCCAAGGAAGCAATCAGCCCCAGCATTTT. Translating it yields CASIQGSNQPQHF. This chain connects TRBV6-1 to TRBJ1-5; D is unresolved. This CDR3 has 13 residues. CDR1 is MNHNS and CDR2 is SASEGT in the germline V gene. Trimming removed 7 bases from V and 1 base from J, with 8 bases in between.

V gene TRBV2 combines with J gene TRBJ2-1, with D possibly being TRBD2 (5 bases). This CDR3 has 14 amino acids. Germline lookup yields CDR1 SNHLY and CDR2 FYNNEI. The germline V and J ends were trimmed by 6 bases and 4 bases, with 13 bases remaining between them. DNA of the CDR3: TGTGCCAGCAGCTGGGGAGTAGGGTACAATGAGCAGTTCTTC. Protein sequence: CASSWGVGYNEQFF.

This sequence joins TRBV5-5 and TRBJ1-1; D gene ambiguous. The length of the CDR3 is 13 residues. The V end lost 4 bases, the J end lost 1 base, and 8 bases lay between the germline ends. Germline CDR1 reads SGHKS; CDR2 reads YYEKEE (reference sequence). The CDR3 reads CASSPLGNTEAFF. DNA of the CDR3: TGTGCCAGCAGCCCCCTCGGGAACACTGAAGCTTTCTTT.

V gene TRBV7-2 combines with J gene TRBJ2-7; 11 bases map to TRBD2. The germline gives CDR1 SGHTA, CDR2 FQGNSA. The CDR3 length is 16 residues. V lost 5 bases, J lost 4 bases, and 10 bases stayed unmatched. The CDR3 sequence: CASSQGTSGRIYEQYF. In DNA form, the CDR3 reads TGTGCCAGCAGCCAAGGAACTAGCGGGAGAATATACGAGCAGTACTTC.

This clone was recorded at least ten times. Germline and junction disagree at one end, which may indicate a read error. The genes are TRBV7-7 and TRBJ2-7, with a tentative D call TRBD1 (5 bases). This CDR3 is built from 13 residues. Germline V gene data show CDR1 as SSHAT and CDR2 as FNYEAQ (reference sequence). The CDR3 DNA is TGTGCTAGCAGTTTGACAGTAGATACGAAGCAGTACTTC. It yields the protein CASSLTVDTKQYF.

V usage is TRBV12-1 and J usage is TRBJ2-5; the listed D gene, TRBD2, was not tested against the DNA. TRBV12-1 is a recognized pseudogene. CDR3 length: 15 amino acids. The CDR3 nucleotides read TGTGCCAGCAGCCGACTCGGGACTAGAGGAGAGACCCAGTACTTC. As protein: CASSRLGTRGETQYF.

The CDR3 protein is CASNPQGPVGIQYF. The CDR3 DNA is TGTGCCAGCAACCCACAGGGGCCCGTAGGCATTCAGTACTTC. This rearrangement joins TRBV2 to TRBJ2-4; TRBD1 agrees at 7 bases. Germline trimming cut 7 bases from V and 9 bases from J; bases unmatched to any gene: 12. Germline CDR1 SNHLY, CDR2 FYNNEI. This CDR3 region has 14 residues. The entire variable domain, with the rest obtained from reference TRBV2 and TRBJ2-4, is as follows: EPEVTQTPSHQVTQMGQEVILRCVPISNHLYFYWYRQILGQKVEFLVSFYNNEISEKSEIFDDQFSVERPDGSNFTLKIRSTKLEDSAMYFCASNPQGPVGIQYFGAGTRLSVL.

This chain links TRBV28 with TRBJ2-2; D is unresolved. The CDR3 consists of 15 residues. Germline V gene data show CDR1 as MDHEN and CDR2 as SYDVKM. With 3 bases removed from V and 1 base from J, the gap between germline ends came to 9 bases. The CDR3 sequence: CASSFGGENTGELFF. The CDR3 DNA follows: TGTGCCAGCAGTTTCGGCGGTGAGAACACCGGGGAGCTGTTTTTT.

The gene calls are TRBV28 and TRBJ1-4, with 7 bases that match TRBD1. In germline, CDR1 is MDHEN, CDR2 SYDVKM. The CDR3 is 16 residues long. V lost 5 bases to trimming and J lost 3 bases; unmatched junction nucleotides: 9. The CDR3 spells CASSPHPGQSNEKLFF. The CDR3 DNA reads TGTGCCAGCAGTCCTCACCCGGGACAGTCTAATGAAAAACTGTTTTTT.

The chain uses TRBV13 and TRBJ1-3; possibly TRBD1 for D (6 bases). This CDR3 contains 16 residues. The germline V and J ends were trimmed by 2 bases and 0 bases, with 11 bases remaining between them. CDR1 and CDR2 (germline): PRHDT, FYEKMQ (reference sequence). DNA for the CDR3: TGTGCCAGCAGCTTATGGGACATCAACTCTGGAAACACCATATATTTT. This codes for CASSLWDINSGNTIYF.

This clone was detected only once. This chain connects TRBV28 to TRBJ1-3, with TRBD1 as a possible D gene (5 bases). Trimming took off 6 bases at V and 0 bases at J, with 12 bases between the two ends. The CDR3 has 15 amino acids. Per germline, CDR1 MDHEN and CDR2 SYDVKM. CDR3 residues: CASSPGGASGNTIYF. The CDR3 nucleotides are TGTGCCAGCAGCCCAGGAGGGGCCTCTGGAAACACCATATATTTT. Based on the CDR3 plus reference TRBV28 and TRBJ1-3, the full variable domain is DVKVTQSSRYLVKRTGEKVFLECVQDMDHENMFWYRQDPGLGLRLIYFSYDVKMKEKGDIPEGYSVSREKKERFSLILESASTNQTSMYLCASSPGGASGNTIYFGEGSWLTVV.

The chain couples TRBV19 to TRBJ2-7; perhaps TRBD1 as D (6 bases). The germline CDR1 and CDR2 sequences are LNHDA and SQIVND (reference sequence). The V gene lost 9 bases and the J gene lost 5 bases, with 8 bases spanning the gap. The CDR3 is made up of 10 amino acids. This CDR3 is CARNRDEQYF. In DNA, the CDR3 is TGTGCCAGAAACAGGGACGAGCAGTACTTC.

This clone was seen only once. This chain uses TRBV5-8 with TRBJ2-3, with D possibly matching TRBD2 (6 bases). The V and J ends lost 4 bases and 3 bases respectively, with 15 bases between them. Germline V gene sequence: CDR1 SGHTS, CDR2 YDEGEE. The CDR3 sequence is 15 residues long. In nucleotides, the CDR3 is TGTGCCAGCAGCGTAAGGACGGGACTTACAGATACGCAGTATTTT. This sequence encodes CASSVRTGLTDTQYF.

This clone has a handful of counts. The V and J genes are TRBV19 and TRBJ2-1, with a tentative D call TRBD1 (5 bases). The germline gives CDR1 LNHDA, CDR2 SQIVND (reference sequence). The CDR3 is 14 residues long. V lost 1 base to trimming and J lost 4 bases, with 8 bases between them. The CDR3 DNA is TGTGCCAGTAGTATAGGGGGCCCTTACAATGAGCAGTTCTTC. It specifies CASSIGGPYNEQFF.

V usage is TRBV9 and J usage is TRBJ2-7; D gene ambiguous. Germline CDR1 is SGDLS and CDR2 is YYNGEE. The CDR3 sequence is 14 residues long. Trimming shortened V by 4 bases and J by 1 base, and 12 bases separated the two germline ends. The CDR3 DNA is TGTGCCAGCAGCCCTCTCCTGGCGTCCTACGAGCAGTACTTC. The encoded protein is CASSPLLASYEQYF. Full variable domain (missing parts from reference TRBV9 and TRBJ2-7): DSGVTQTPKHLITATGQRVTLRCSPRSGDLSVYWYQQSLDQGLQFLIQYYNGEERAKGNILERFSAQQFPDLHSELNLSSLELGDSALYFCASSPLLASYEQYFGPGTRLTVT.

Turning to this clone: The sample has other DNA sequences that encode this CDR3 too. The chain uses TRBV19 and TRBJ1-5; D is ambiguous. This CDR3 region has 14 residues. Germline CDR1 is LNHDA and CDR2 is SQIVND (reference sequence). Trimming took off 3 bases at V and 1 base at J, with 7 bases between the two ends. The CDR3 DNA is TGTGCCAGTAGTATGGTCGGAAGCAATCAGCCCCAGCATTTT. Residues: CASSMVGSNQPQHF.

The V gene is TRBV4-3, the J gene TRBJ2-2; a weak D match, TRBD2 (5 bases). V was shortened by 3 bases and J by 6 bases, with 8 bases between the two germline ends. CDR1 is LGHNA, CDR2 YSLEER, per germline. The length of the CDR3 is 13 residues. DNA for the CDR3: TGCGCCAGCAGCCACGGGGAGTCCGGGGAGCTGTTTTTT. Translated, it gives CASSHGESGELFF.

The chain carries TRBV11-3 and TRBJ2-7; 10 bases match TRBD1. CDR1 is SGHNT, CDR2 YENEEA, per germline. The CDR3 is made up of 13 amino acids. The junction had 8 bases not matched to a gene; V was cut back by 5 bases and J by 10 bases. CDR3: CASSLGTGEGQYF. CDR3 DNA sequence: TGTGCCAGCAGCCTAGGGACAGGGGAAGGTCAGTACTTC.

J is TRBJ2-5 and V is TRBV15, with 7 bases that match TRBD2. V lost 2 bases to trimming and J lost 4 bases; unmatched junction nucleotides: 7. The CDR3 has 15 residues. CDR1 LNHNV and CDR2 YYDKDF come from the germline V gene (reference sequence). CDR3 sequence reads: CATSRNRLAGETQYF. CDR3 DNA sequence: TGTGCCACCAGCAGAAATCGACTAGCTGGAGAGACCCAGTACTTC.

The table lists this clone with a count of one. The V and J genes are TRBV30 and TRBJ1-1; D uncertain. V was pared by 2 bases and J by 12 bases, with 10 bases between. Germline V gives CDR1 GTSNPN, CDR2 SVGIG (reference sequence). The CDR3 length is 10 residues. CDR3 nucleotide sequence: TGTGCCTGGAGTTTTGTGGGAACTTTCTTT. Translating gives CAWSFVGTFF.

The V call is TRBV6-6, the J call TRBJ1-6; TRBD1 is a possible D gene (5 bases). Germline-derived CDR1 and CDR2 are MNHNY and SVGAGI (reference sequence). Trimming cost V 10 bases and J 7 bases, with 20 bases left between them. The CDR3 has 15 residues. CDR3 protein: CAIASEGITNSPLHF. CDR3 DNA: TGTGCCATCGCCTCGGAGGGGATAACCAATTCACCCCTCCACTTT.